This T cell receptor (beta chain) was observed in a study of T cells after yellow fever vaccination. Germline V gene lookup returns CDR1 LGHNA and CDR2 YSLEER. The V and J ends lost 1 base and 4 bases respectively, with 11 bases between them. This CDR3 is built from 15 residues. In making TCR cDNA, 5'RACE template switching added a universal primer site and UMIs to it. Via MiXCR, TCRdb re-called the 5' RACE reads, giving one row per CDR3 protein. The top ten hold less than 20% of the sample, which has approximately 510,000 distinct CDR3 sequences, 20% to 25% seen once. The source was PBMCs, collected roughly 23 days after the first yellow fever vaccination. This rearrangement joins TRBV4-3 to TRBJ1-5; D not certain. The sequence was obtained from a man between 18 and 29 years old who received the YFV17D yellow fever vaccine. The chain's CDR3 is CASSQGEGRNQPQHF. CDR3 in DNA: TGCGCCAGCAGCCAAGGCGAAGGGCGTAATCAGCCCCAGCATTTT.